This T cell receptor (beta chain) was identified in a study of OX40 agonist ivuxolimab in advanced cancers. Here immunoSEQ multiplex PCR was the method, and the copy in TCRdb shows in-frame clones only, minus some. The data contain approximately 70,000 clones, roughly 83% of them singletons. This CDR3 contains 15 residues. Germline V gene data show CDR1 as MNHEY and CDR2 as SVGAGI. Trimming took off 0 bases at V and 0 bases at J, with 8 bases between the two ends. The sample in question was CD4+ or CD8+ T cells sorted from blood, obtained in a trial of the OX40 agonist ivuxolimab. The chain has TRBV6-5 and TRBJ1-1; no definite D call. The TCR comes from an adult with an advanced solid tumor such as melanoma, head and neck, liver or kidney cancer. For the CDR3, the DNA is TGTGCCAGCAGTTACTCCGACATAATGAACACTGAAGCTTTCTTT. Its translation: CASSYSDIMNTEAFF.